What follows describes a single T cell receptor (beta chain). Its specific antigen is unknown. There are no base qualities to consult, and no much larger clone falls within one base. The CDR3 runs 17 amino acids, cysteine and phenylalanine included. The sequence is cut down to CDR3 DNA, 51 bases in frame from base 1. CDR1 and CDR2 (SGHTA, FQGNSA) derive from the germline V gene. Compared with germline, V lacks 3 bases and J lacks 0 bases; bases without a gene match: 6. The sample is drawn from a study of blood T cells in healthy people across ages (dated by TCRdb to the mid-2010s). Background for the entire study: In model experiments, roughly one uniquely barcoded TCR beta cDNA molecule per two T cells was captured by template switching. To avoid experimental bias, donors of different ages were randomly spread across the sequencing lanes. Using the same blood draw, the study looked at two additional independent replicas of 1 million unique cDNA reads for two donors, one aged 18 to 30 and the other aged 80 or older. To track age-related changes in TCR beta repertoire diversity, the study relied on deep sequencing normalized with unique cDNA molecular identifiers. Donors were grouped into four age groups: young (average roughly 17 years), middle-aged (39), aged (over 55) and long-lived (roughly 80).

The library was prepared using 5' RACE. The instrument was an Illumina HiSeq 2500. The second PCR ran for roughly 6 to 11 cycles and used a J-beta primer mix along with a sample-barcoded 5' primer. Each TCR beta cDNA molecule received a unique molecular identifier from a template-switch 5' adaptor carrying 12 random nucleotides. Each sample yielded at least 2.5 million CDR3-containing paired-end reads. All of the RNA was converted into first-strand cDNA using the Mint cDNA synthesis kit, with a TRBC-specific oligonucleotide serving as the primer. Following uracil-DNA glycosylase treatment, all cDNA underwent a first 18-cycle PCR with the universal primers M1SS and BC2_uni_R. On the study's bioinformatics: Normalization of each sample was performed by random selection of 1 million high-quality reads, each carrying a distinct molecular identifier. Reads sharing molecular identifiers were discarded rather than binned into consensus sequences. MiTCR, set to a Q25 quality threshold and the strictest error-elimination algorithm, was used for CDR3 identification, clonotype clustering and error correction. Lower-bound total TCR beta diversity was estimated with a nonparametric unseen species model using Euler transformation. TCRdb trimmed the raw reads at Q25, called clones with MiXCR and kept productive beta chains. Rows with one shared CDR3 protein collapse into an entry with the most common genes and DNA. These V and J calls originate from TCRdb's pipeline instead of the authors' own analysis. This sample gives over 500,000 distinct CDR3 sequences in total; 40% to 65% of them show up just once. Clones ranked in the top ten supply roughly 12% of the sample.

Summary of the overall study and its limitations: Compared with the aged group, the long-lived group had more naive CD4+ T cells, fewer expanded clones and increased TCR diversity, suggesting age selection. Estimates of total diversity based on one million sequenced T cells were considered lower bounds and underestimates. Because profiling used bulk unsorted PBMCs, naive and antigen-experienced compartments could not be compared conclusively. As age increased, observed TCR beta diversity per million T cells dropped in a roughly linear way, and a significant reduction was already evident by age about 40. Because donor CMV infection status was unknown, age-related changes in expanded clonotypes were potentially confounded. The percentage of naive T cells measured by flow cytometry correlated strongly with observed TCR beta diversity.

The donors were roughly 39 Caucasian individuals from Russia, aged roughly 6 to 100 years, who were systemically healthy. Each donor gave around 9.5 milliliters of peripheral blood, collected into EDTA-treated Vacutainer tubes. Ficoll-Paque density-gradient centrifugation was used to isolate PBMCs, with at least 7 million per sample. Total RNA, at least 6 micrograms per sample, was extracted from PBMCs with Trizol reagent. For every donor, flow cytometry on a PBMC aliquot measured the percentage of naive CD45RAhigh/CD27high T cells. This TCR was sampled from a woman older than 75 in good health. Input material: blood. This receptor chain uses TRBV7-2 and TRBJ2-3; 10 central bases correspond to TRBD1. The CDR3 here reads CASSLGQGTASTDTQYF. DNA sequence: TGTGCCAGCAGCTTGGGACAGGGGACCGCTAGCACAGATACGCAGTATTTT.